The present T cell receptor beta chain was sequenced within a study of CD8 T cells in ankylosing spondylitis. Overall study results and limits: In ankylosing spondylitis blood, a motif of roughly eight highly homologous TCR beta variants appeared characteristic. In the blood and synovial fluid of reactive arthritis, some motif variants had been previously reported. In peripheral blood, disease-linked CD8+ clones occurred at relatively low frequencies.

The CDR3 length is 14 residues. CDR1 and CDR2 from the germline V gene are SNHLY and FYNNEI. V gave up 6 bases and J gave up 0 bases, with 9 bases separating them. Making use of molecular barcodes, quantitative 5'-RACE generated TCR beta libraries. A single record per CDR3 protein comes from TCRdb applying MiXCR to the 5' RACE reads. The profile shows 450,000 to 550,000 distinct CDR3 sequences, less than 6% of them singletons. Remarks on this clonotype: The antigen remains undetermined.

The genes are TRBV2 and TRBJ2-4; the D gene is possibly TRBD1 (6 bases). Material: blood, either unsorted or a sorted T cell fraction (not recorded which). The TCR comes from a male donor with ankylosing spondylitis. CDR3 sequence reads: CASRQGLAKNIQYF. The CDR3 region has the DNA TGTGCCAGCAGACAGGGATTAGCCAAAAACATTCAGTACTTC.